This T cell receptor beta chain appears in the sequencing data of a study of PD-1 blockade in mismatch repair-deficient tumors. Mismatch repair deficiency was confirmed in all patients, by PCR or immunohistochemistry. TCRs were sequenced from a few patients responding to pembrolizumab. The V gene end was trimmed by 7 bases and the J gene end by 1 base; junction bases not matched to a gene: 8. Germline loops: CDR1 MNHNY, CDR2 SVGAGI (reference sequence). The CDR3 is made up of 15 amino acids. Data came from immunoSEQ multiplex PCR; TCRdb stores just in-frame clones and leaves some out. The profile covers roughly 70,000 clones, with around 73% appearing a single time and about 5% taken by the ten largest.

This sequence was found in an adult with mismatch repair-deficient cancer. The material was peripheral blood, obtained 2 weeks after starting pembrolizumab. The genes are TRBV6-6 and TRBJ2-7; 9 nucleotides line up with TRBD1. As DNA, the CDR3 is TGTGCCAGCAATAAAGACAGGGGGAGTTCCTACGAGCAGTACTTC. Translation: CASNKDRGSSYEQYF.